The present T cell receptor beta chain was sequenced within a study of beta chain features in type 1 diabetes. Study in general: The samples had approximately 100,000,000 sorted cells examined in all.

The V gene lost 7 bases and the J gene lost 5 bases, with 8 bases spanning the gap. Germline V gene data show CDR1 as MNHEY and CDR2 as SVGAGI. The CDR3 loop spans 11 amino acids. Sorted CD4+ subsets: naive, central memory, regulatory, stem cell-like memory (CD45RO/CCR7/CD25/CD127/CD95/CD27 panel). Study results and caveats: At VDJ recombination sites, type 1 diabetes patients had fewer insertions and more deleted nucleotides. Moderate yet significant TCRB CDR3 shortening was seen in Type 1 diabetes patients in all four CD4+ subsets.

Reverse transcription of all isolated RNA meant that expressed TCRB transcripts were sequenced. This table comes from immunoSEQ multiplex PCR, and its TCRdb copy is limited to in-frame clones, with some not included. The sample lists hundreds of thousands of clones, 10% to 15% seen once, with 0.015% to 0.02% in the top ten. This clone was observed a few times. What it recognizes is unknown. Sequencing was carried out using naive CD4+ T cells from blood. J is TRBJ1-2 and V is TRBV6-5; D is ambiguous. This TCR came from a man between 18 and 29 years old in good health. The CDR3: CASTPGYGYTF. As DNA, the CDR3 is TGTGCCAGCACTCCAGGATATGGCTACACCTTC.